A single sample gave rise to the 3 T cell receptor beta chains below, sequenced in a study of metastatic and nonmetastatic thyroid tumors. All patients were untreated before thyroid surgery. TCRdb re-called clones from the PCR reads using MiXCR. Of around 18,000 clones listed, roughly 13% were seen once; the top ten hold about 30%. Sequencing used blood. The source of these receptors is a female donor with papillary thyroid cancer or a benign thyroid nodule (not recorded which). Some clones in this sample may be carry-over from other donors' samples.

This clone showed up many times. The V and J genes are TRBV7-8 and TRBJ2-7; 10 bases match TRBD2. This CDR3 contains 15 residues. The trim removed 5 bases at V and 3 bases at J, leaving 7 bases unmatched. From germline, CDR1 is SGHVS and CDR2 FQNEAQ. The CDR3 region is CASSVKTSGFYEQYF. In nucleotides, the CDR3 is TGTGCCAGCAGCGTAAAGACTAGCGGGTTCTACGAGCAGTACTTC.

The chain uses TRBV28 and TRBJ2-7, with 8 positions matching TRBD1. In germline, CDR1 is MDHEN, CDR2 SYDVKM. The V segment lost 4 bases and the J segment 4 bases; nucleotides outside the gene matches: 12. The CDR3 covers 16 residues. In nucleotides, the CDR3 is TGTGCCAGCAGTTCCCCCGGGACAGGCCTGTTTTACGAGCAGTACGTC. It translates to CASSSPGTGLFYEQYV.

The table lists this clone with many counts. This likely comes from a read error, as the CDR3 has no conserved phenylalanine or tryptophan at its end. The sample carries other DNA sequences with the same CDR3. This sequence joins TRBV4-3 and TRBJ2-7; TRBD1 aligns across 9 bases. The CDR3 is 16 amino acids. The trim removed 0 bases at V and 3 bases at J, leaving 6 bases unmatched. Per the germline V gene, CDR1 is LGHNA and CDR2 is YSLEER. The CDR3 sequence is CASSQDLGQGGYEQYL. The CDR3 bases are TGCGCCAGCAGCCAAGATTTGGGACAGGGTGGCTACGAGCAGTACCTC.